A selection of T cell receptor beta chains follows, all from one sample in a study of T cells in Graves' hyperthyroidism and ophthalmopathy. TCRdb processed the multiplex PCR reads anew with MiXCR; each CDR3 protein has one entry. This sample carries around 800,000 distinct CDR3 sequences, over 35% of them seen once, and the ten largest clones take 8.9%. Sample: blood. The receptors derive from a man between 18 and 35 years old with Graves' hyperthyroidism. Both conserved end residues are part of each CDR3. The D gene is left open where the match is weak. Size is omitted from some rows. Given values are once, few, many or a class for expanded clones.

>TRBJ1-5|many|14|TRBV29-1|TRBD1
CSVDTGQGHQPQHF
TGCAGCGTTGATACGGGACAGGGCCATCAGCCCCAGCATTTT
>TRBJ2-7|-|14|TRBV20-1|TRBD2
CSAREGAGGDEQYF
TGCAGTGCTAGAGAAGGCGCCGGGGGGGACGAGCAGTACTTC
>TRBJ1-4|-|15|TRBV20-1|-
CSARDGQDPDEKLFF
TGCAGTGCTAGAGATGGCCAGGACCCAGATGAAAAACTGTTTTTT
>TRBJ2-5|-|16|TRBV7-2|TRBD2
CASSLRGTSGRVTQYF
TGTGCCAGCAGCTTAAGAGGGACTAGCGGGAGGGTGACCCAGTACTTC
>TRBJ2-7|few|15|TRBV20-1|TRBD2
CSAHLRGGQVGEQYF
TGCAGTGCTCACCTACGGGGGGGACAAGTGGGCGAGCAGTACTTC
>TRBJ1-2|few|12|TRBV5-1|-
CASGVDSYGYTF
TGCGCCAGCGGGGTAGATTCTTATGGCTACACCTTC
>TRBJ2-5|-|12|TRBV2|-
CASSEAGGTQYF
TGTGCCAGCAGTGAAGCGGGCGGGACCCAGTACTTC
>TRBJ2-3|-|14|TRBV7-3|-
CASSLNKGTDTQYF
TGTGCCAGCAGCTTAAACAAGGGGACAGATACGCAGTATTTT
>TRBJ2-7|-|14|TRBV9|-
CASSAGEGVTEQYF
TGTGCCAGCAGCGCCGGGGAAGGGGTGACCGAGCAGTACTTC
>TRBJ2-7|many|12|TRBV10-3|-
CAISDWAYEQYF
TGTGCCATCAGTGATTGGGCCTACGAGCAGTACTTC
>TRBJ2-7|-|16|TRBV7-6|TRBD1
CASSLRGGQACYEQYF
TGTGCCAGCAGCTTAAGGGGTGGACAGGCATGCTACGAGCAGTACTTC
>TRBJ1-5|many|15|TRBV7-2|-
CASSLASQGGQPQHF
TGTGCCAGCAGCTTAGCATCTCAGGGCGGTCAGCCCCAGCATTTT
>TRBJ2-2|-|17|TRBV5-4|TRBD1
CASSQDRGRLNTGELFF
TGTGCCAGCAGCCAAGACAGGGGGCGCCTGAACACCGGGGAGCTGTTTTTT
>TRBJ2-3|-|16|TRBV2|-
CASSYTPGYSTDTQYF
TGTGCCAGCAGTTACACCCCGGGATATAGCACAGATACGCAGTATTTT
>TRBJ2-5|many|14|TRBV7-9|-
CASSWDSRAETQYF
TGTGCCAGCAGCTGGGACTCCCGGGCAGAGACCCAGTACTTC
>TRBJ2-7|many|15|TRBV7-2|-
CASSSYPAGAYEQYF
TGTGCCAGCAGCTCCTACCCGGCAGGGGCATACGAGCAGTACTTC
>TRBJ2-5|few|15|TRBV10-2|TRBD2
CASTRVAGAQETQYF
TGCGCCAGCACCCGCGTAGCGGGGGCGCAAGAGACCCAGTACTTC
>TRBJ2-5|few|11|TRBV20-1|-
CSAIPGQTQYF
TGCAGTGCTATTCCGGGACAGACCCAGTACTTC
>TRBJ1-3|-|15|TRBV12-3/TRBV12-4|-
CASSLIPSSGNTIYF
TGTGCCAGCAGTTTAATCCCAAGCTCTGGAAACACCATATATTTT
>TRBJ2-5|few|15|TRBV20-1|TRBD2
CSARGGLAEQETQYF
TGCAGTGCTAGGGGGGGACTAGCGGAACAAGAGACCCAGTACTTC
>TRBJ2-7|-|14|TRBV19|-
CASSMGAHSYEQYF
TGTGCCAGTAGTATGGGAGCGCACTCCTACGAGCAGTACTTC
>TRBJ1-5|-|15|TRBV5-1|TRBD1
CASSLAGTGHQPQHF
TGCGCCAGCAGCTTGGCCGGGACAGGGCATCAGCCCCAGCATTTT
>TRBJ2-6|-|16|TRBV7-9|-
CASSLEWSSRANVLTF
TGTGCCAGCAGCTTAGAGTGGTCCAGCCGGGCCAACGTCCTGACTTTC
>TRBJ2-7|-|15|TRBV20-1|-
CSARDLGPGANEQYF
TGCAGTGCTAGAGATCTAGGCCCGGGCGCGAACGAGCAGTACTTC
>TRBJ1-2|once|13|TRBV29-1|TRBD1
CSGGPGQDYGYTF
TGCAGCGGGGGACCGGGACAGGACTATGGCTACACCTTC
>TRBJ1-5|-|14|TRBV10-3|-
CAISEAGANQPQHF
TGTGCCATCAGTGAGGCAGGGGCTAATCAGCCCCAGCATTTT
>TRBJ2-6|few|17|TRBV6-5|TRBD1
CASSGQGLISGANVLTF
TGTGCCAGCAGCGGACAGGGTCTCATCTCTGGGGCCAACGTCCTGACTTTC
>TRBJ2-1|-|10|TRBV29-1|-
CSGGDNEQFF
TGCAGCGGAGGGGACAATGAGCAGTTCTTC
>TRBJ1-5|many|13|TRBV15|-
CATSRGQNQPQHF
TGTGCCACCAGCAGAGGACAGAATCAGCCCCAGCATTTT
>TRBJ1-1|few|14|TRBV2|-
CASSNQVAGTEAFF
TGTGCCAGCAGTAATCAGGTTGCCGGCACTGAAGCTTTCTTT
>TRBJ1-5|-|18|TRBV7-8|-
CASSQEGGSALGNQPQHF
TGTGCCAGCAGCCAAGAAGGGGGGTCAGCGCTGGGCAATCAGCCCCAGCATTTT
>TRBJ1-5|-|14|TRBV5-1|-
CASSYDSPNQPQHF
TGCGCCAGCAGCTATGACAGCCCTAATCAGCCCCAGCATTTT
>TRBJ1-5|-|13|TRBV30|-
CAWSRQDNQPQHF
TGTGCCTGGAGTCGACAGGACAATCAGCCCCAGCATTTT
>TRBJ1-1|many|12|TRBV29-1|-
CSRFEGSNEAFF
TGCAGCCGGTTTGAGGGGTCTAATGAAGCTTTCTTT
>TRBJ2-7|-|14|TRBV2|TRBD1
CASKGQGLWDEQYF
TGTGCCAGCAAGGGACAGGGGCTGTGGGACGAGCAGTACTTC
>TRBJ2-7|-|14|TRBV9|-
CASSYEGSAYEQYF
TGTGCCAGCAGTTACGAAGGGTCCGCTTACGAGCAGTACTTC
>TRBJ2-3|-|13|TRBV20-1|-
CSANPGGTDTQYF
TGCAGTGCTAATCCGGGGGGCACAGATACGCAGTATTTT
>TRBJ2-5|-|10|TRBV2|-
CASSGHQQGF
TGTGCCAGCAGTGGACATCAACAGGGATTC
>TRBJ1-2|-|15|TRBV29-1|TRBD1
CSVEDRDRGNYGYTF
TGCAGCGTTGAAGATCGGGACAGGGGGAACTATGGCTACACCTTC
>TRBJ1-1|few|13|TRBV19|-
CASSIRGLTEAFF
TGTGCCAGTAGTATCAGGGGCCTCACTGAAGCTTTCTTT
>TRBJ1-1|-|12|TRBV5-4|-
CASSPGSASAFF
TGTGCCAGCAGTCCCGGTTCGGCCTCAGCTTTCTTT
>TRBJ1-5|-|15|TRBV11-2|TRBD1
CASSSPGQANQPQHF
TGTGCCAGCAGCTCGCCGGGACAGGCGAATCAGCCCCAGCATTTT
>TRBJ1-3|many|14|TRBV25-1|-
CASSGLLPGNTIYF
TGTGCCAGCAGTGGACTTCTCCCTGGAAACACCATATATTTT
>TRBJ1-2|many|15|TRBV19|-
CASSNPSGQIYGYTF
TGTGCCAGTAGCAATCCTTCCGGACAGATCTATGGCTACACCTTC
>TRBJ2-5|-|16|TRBV9|TRBD1
CASSGGQGPVLETQYF
TGTGCCAGCAGCGGCGGACAGGGCCCTGTCCTAGAGACCCAGTACTTC
>TRBJ1-3|many|14|TRBV10-2|-
CASGQGLAGNTIYF
TGCGCCAGCGGTCAGGGGTTGGCTGGAAACACCATATATTTT
>TRBJ2-7|-|16|TRBV6-5|TRBD1
CASSSRGQGDSYEQYF
TGTGCCAGCAGTTCCCGCGGACAGGGGGACTCCTACGAGCAGTACTTC
>TRBJ2-5|few|15|TRBV5-1|-
CASSLLAGTQETQYF
TGCGCCAGCAGCTTGCTCGCAGGCACTCAAGAGACCCAGTACTTC
>TRBJ1-5|-|12|TRBV29-1|-
CSVRTAYAYEHF
TGCAGCGTGAGGACGGCCTACGCCTACGAGCATTTT
>TRBJ2-7|few|13|TRBV20-1|-
CSASLEGIYEQYF
TGCAGTGCTAGTCTGGAGGGCATATACGAGCAGTACTTC
>TRBJ2-7|few|14|TRBV5-1|-
CASSYGQGRDEQYF
TGCGCCAGCAGCTACGGGCAGGGGAGGGACGAGCAGTACTTC
>TRBJ1-1|many|13|TRBV15|-
CATSRFGDTEAFF
TGTGCCACCAGCAGGTTTGGAGACACTGAAGCTTTCTTT
>TRBJ2-7|-|14|TRBV7-9|-
CASSQGGGPSEQYF
TGTGCCAGCAGCCAAGGTGGCGGCCCAAGCGAGCAGTACTTC
>TRBJ2-7|-|14|TRBV5-1|TRBD2
CASSLVGGDYEQYF
TGCGCCAGCAGCTTGGTGGGGGGGGATTACGAGCAGTACTTC